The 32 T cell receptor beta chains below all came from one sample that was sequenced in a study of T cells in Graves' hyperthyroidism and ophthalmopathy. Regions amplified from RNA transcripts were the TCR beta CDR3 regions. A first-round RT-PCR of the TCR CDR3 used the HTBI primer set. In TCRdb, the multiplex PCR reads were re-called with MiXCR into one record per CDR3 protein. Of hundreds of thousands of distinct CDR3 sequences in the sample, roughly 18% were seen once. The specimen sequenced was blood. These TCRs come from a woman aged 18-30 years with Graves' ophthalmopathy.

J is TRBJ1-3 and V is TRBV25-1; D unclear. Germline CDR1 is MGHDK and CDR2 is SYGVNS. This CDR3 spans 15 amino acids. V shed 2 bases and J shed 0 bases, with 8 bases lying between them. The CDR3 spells CASSEQQSSGNTIYF. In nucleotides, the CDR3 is TGTGCCAGCAGTGAACAACAGAGCTCTGGAAACACCATATATTTT.

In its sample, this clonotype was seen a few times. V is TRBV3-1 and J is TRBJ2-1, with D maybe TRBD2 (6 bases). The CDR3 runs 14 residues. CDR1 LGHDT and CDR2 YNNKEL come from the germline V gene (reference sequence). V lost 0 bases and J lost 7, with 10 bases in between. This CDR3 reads CASSQEWRANEQFF. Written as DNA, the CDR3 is TGTGCCAGCAGCCAAGAATGGAGGGCGAATGAGCAGTTCTTC.

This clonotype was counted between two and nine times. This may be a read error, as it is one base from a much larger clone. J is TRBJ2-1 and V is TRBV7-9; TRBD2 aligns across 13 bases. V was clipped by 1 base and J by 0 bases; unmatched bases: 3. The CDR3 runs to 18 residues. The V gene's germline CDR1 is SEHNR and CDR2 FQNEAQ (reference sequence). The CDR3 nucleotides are TGTGCCAGCAGCTTAGTAAGGACTAGCGGGAGCTCCTACAATGAGCAGTTCTTC. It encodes CASSLVRTSGSSYNEQFF.

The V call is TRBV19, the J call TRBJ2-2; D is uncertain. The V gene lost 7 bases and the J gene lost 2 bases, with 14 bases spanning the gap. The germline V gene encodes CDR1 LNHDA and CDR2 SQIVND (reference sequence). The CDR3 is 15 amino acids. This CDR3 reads CASTPLDGNTGELFF. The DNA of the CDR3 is TGTGCCAGTACTCCGTTGGACGGAAACACCGGGGAGCTGTTTTTT.

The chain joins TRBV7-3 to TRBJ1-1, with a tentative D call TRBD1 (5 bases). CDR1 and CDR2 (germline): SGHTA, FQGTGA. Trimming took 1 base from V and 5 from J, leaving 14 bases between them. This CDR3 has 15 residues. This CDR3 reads CASSLRGPPSTEAFF. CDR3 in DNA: TGTGCCAGCAGCTTAAGGGGACCCCCGTCGACTGAAGCTTTCTTT. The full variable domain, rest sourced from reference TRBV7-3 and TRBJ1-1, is GAGVSQTPSNKVTEKGKYVELRCDPISGHTALYWYRQSLGQGPEFLIYFQGTGAADDSGLPNDRFFAVRPEGSVSTLKIQRTERGDSAVYLCASSLRGPPSTEAFFGQGTRLTVV.

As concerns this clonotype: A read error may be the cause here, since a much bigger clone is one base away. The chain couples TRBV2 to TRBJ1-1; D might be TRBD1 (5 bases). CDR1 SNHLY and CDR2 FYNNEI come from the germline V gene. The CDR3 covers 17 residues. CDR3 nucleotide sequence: TGTGCCAGCAGTGAAATGTTGTCGGGGACCGGTCAGTTTGAATCTTTCTTT. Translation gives CASSEMLSGTGQFESFF. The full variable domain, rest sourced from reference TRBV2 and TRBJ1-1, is EPEVTQTPSHQVTQMGQEVILRCVPISNHLYFYWYRQILGQKVEFLVSFYNNEISEKSEIFDDQFSVERPDGSNFTLKIRSTKLEDSAMYFCASSEMLSGTGQFESFFGQGTRLTVV.

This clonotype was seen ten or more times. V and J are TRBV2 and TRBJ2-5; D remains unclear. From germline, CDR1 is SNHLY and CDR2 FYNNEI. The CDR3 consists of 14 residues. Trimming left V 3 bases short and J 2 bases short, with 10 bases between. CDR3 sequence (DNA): TGTGCCAGCAGTGAGTCCGGTATACAAGAGACCCAGTACTTC. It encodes CASSESGIQETQYF. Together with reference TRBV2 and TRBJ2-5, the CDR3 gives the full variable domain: EPEVTQTPSHQVTQMGQEVILRCVPISNHLYFYWYRQILGQKVEFLVSFYNNEISEKSEIFDDQFSVERPDGSNFTLKIRSTKLEDSAMYFCASSESGIQETQYFGPGTRLLVL.

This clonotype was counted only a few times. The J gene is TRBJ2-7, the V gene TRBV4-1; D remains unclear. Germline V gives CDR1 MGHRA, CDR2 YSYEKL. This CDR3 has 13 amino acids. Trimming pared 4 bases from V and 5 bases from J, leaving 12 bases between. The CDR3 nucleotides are TGCGCCAGCAGCCCCATACCAGACAACGAGCAGTACTTC. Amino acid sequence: CASSPIPDNEQYF.

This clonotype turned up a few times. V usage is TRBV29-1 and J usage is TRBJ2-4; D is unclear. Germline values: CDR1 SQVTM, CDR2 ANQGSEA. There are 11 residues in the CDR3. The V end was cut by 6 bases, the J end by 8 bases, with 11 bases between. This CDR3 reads CSVTVGHIQYF. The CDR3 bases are TGCAGCGTAACAGTGGGTCACATTCAGTACTTC.

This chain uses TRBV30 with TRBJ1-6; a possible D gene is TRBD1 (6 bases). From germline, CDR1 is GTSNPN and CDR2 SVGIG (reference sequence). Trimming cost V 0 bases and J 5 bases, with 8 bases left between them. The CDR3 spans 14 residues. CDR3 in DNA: TGTGCCTGGAGTGTTCCAGGGGATAATTCACCCCTCCACTTT. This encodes CAWSVPGDNSPLHF.

The CDR3, as DNA: TGTGCCAGTAGTATCCGACAGGGGCAGGCGGCAGATACGCAGTATTTT. Its translation is CASSIRQGQAADTQYF. The chain couples TRBV19 to TRBJ2-3; TRBD1 agrees at 8 bases. V lost 3 bases and J lost 4; bases outside the gene matches: 9. Germline CDR1 and CDR2: LNHDA and SQIVND (reference sequence). The CDR3 totals 16 residues.

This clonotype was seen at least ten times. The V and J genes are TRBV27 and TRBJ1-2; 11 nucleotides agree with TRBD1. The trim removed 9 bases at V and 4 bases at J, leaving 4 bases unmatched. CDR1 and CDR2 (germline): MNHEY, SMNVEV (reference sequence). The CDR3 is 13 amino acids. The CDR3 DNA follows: TGTGCCAGTGGGACAGGGGGGAGCTATGGCTACACCTTC. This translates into CASGTGGSYGYTF.

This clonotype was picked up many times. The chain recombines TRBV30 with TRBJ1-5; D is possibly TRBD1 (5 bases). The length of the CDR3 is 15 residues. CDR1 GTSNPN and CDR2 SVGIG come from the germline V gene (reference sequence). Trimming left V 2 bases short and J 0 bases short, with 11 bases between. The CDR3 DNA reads TGTGCCTGGAGTCTGACAGACCTTAGCAATCAGCCCCAGCATTTT. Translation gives CAWSLTDLSNQPQHF.

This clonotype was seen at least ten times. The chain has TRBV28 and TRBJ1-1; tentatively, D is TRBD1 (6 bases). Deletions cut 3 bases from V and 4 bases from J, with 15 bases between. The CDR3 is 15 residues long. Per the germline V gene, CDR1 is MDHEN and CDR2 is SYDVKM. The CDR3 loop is CASSFAGAEVTEAFF. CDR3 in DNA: TGTGCCAGCAGTTTTGCAGGGGCCGAGGTCACTGAAGCTTTCTTT.

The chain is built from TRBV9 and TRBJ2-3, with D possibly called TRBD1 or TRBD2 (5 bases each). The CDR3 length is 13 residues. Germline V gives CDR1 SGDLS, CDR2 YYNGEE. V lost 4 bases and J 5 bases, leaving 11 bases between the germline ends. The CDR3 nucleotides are TGTGCCAGCAGCCCATATGGGGGAGATACGCAGTATTTT. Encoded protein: CASSPYGGDTQYF.

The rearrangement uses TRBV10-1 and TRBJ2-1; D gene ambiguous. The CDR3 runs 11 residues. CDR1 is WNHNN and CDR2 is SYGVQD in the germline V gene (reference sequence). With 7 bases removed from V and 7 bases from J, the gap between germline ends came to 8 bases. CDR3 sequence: CASNLVNEQFF. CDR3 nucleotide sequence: TGCGCCAGCAACCTCGTAAATGAGCAGTTCTTC.

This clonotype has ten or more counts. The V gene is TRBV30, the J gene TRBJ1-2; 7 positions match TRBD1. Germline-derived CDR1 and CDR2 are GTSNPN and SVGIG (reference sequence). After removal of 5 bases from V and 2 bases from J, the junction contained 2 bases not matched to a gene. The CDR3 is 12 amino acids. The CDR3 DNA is TGTGCCTGGCTGACAGGGAACTATGGCTACACCTTC. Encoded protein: CAWLTGNYGYTF.

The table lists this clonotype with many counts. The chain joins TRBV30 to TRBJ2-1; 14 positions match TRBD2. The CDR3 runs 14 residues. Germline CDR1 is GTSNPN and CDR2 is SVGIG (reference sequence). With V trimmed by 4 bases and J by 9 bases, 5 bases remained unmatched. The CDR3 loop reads CAWKRLAGGSEQFF. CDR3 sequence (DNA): TGTGCCTGGAAACGACTAGCGGGAGGGAGTGAGCAGTTCTTC.

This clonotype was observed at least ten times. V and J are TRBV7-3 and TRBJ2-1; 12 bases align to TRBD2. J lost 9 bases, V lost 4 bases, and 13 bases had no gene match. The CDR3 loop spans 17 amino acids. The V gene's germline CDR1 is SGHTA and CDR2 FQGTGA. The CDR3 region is CASSYSGTSGWGGEQFF. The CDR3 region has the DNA TGTGCCAGCAGCTACTCTGGGACTAGCGGGTGGGGGGGTGAGCAGTTCTTC.

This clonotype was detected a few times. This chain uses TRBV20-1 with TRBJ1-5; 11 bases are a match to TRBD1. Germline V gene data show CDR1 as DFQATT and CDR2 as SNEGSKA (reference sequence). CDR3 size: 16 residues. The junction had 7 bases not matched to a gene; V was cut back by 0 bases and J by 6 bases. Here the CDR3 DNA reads TGCAGTGCTAGAGATCAGGGACAGGGGGACAGTCAGCCCCAGCATTTT. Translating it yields CSARDQGQGDSQPQHF.

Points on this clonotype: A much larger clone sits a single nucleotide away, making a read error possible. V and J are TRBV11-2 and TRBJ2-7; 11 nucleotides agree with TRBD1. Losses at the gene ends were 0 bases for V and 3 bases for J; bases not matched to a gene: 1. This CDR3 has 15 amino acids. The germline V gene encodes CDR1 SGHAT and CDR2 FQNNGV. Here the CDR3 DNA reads TGTGCCAGCAGCTTAGATGGGACAGGGGGCTACGAGCAGTACTTC. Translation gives CASSLDGTGGYEQYF.

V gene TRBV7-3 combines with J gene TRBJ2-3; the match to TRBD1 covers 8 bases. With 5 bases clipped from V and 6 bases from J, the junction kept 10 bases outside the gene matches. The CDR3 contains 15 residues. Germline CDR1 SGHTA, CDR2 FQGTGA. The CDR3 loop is CASSQTGGPGDTQYF. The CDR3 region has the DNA TGTGCCAGCAGCCAAACAGGGGGGCCCGGGGATACGCAGTATTTT.

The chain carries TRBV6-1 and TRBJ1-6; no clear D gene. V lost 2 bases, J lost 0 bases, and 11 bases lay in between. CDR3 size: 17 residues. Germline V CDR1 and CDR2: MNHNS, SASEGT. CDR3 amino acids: CASSERVGSSYNSPLHF. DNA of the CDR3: TGTGCCAGCAGTGAACGTGTCGGGAGCTCCTATAATTCACCCCTCCACTTT.

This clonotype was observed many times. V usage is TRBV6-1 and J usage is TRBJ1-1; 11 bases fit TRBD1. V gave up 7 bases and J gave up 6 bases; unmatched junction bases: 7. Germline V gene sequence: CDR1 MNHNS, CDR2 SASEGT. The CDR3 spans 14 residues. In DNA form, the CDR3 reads TGTGCCAGCATTTGGTTGGGACAGGGGGCTGAAGCTTTCTTT. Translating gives CASIWLGQGAEAFF.

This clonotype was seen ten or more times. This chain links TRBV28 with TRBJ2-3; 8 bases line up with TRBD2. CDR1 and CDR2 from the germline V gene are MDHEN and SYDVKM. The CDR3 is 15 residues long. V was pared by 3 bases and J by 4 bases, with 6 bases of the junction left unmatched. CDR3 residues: CASSFERESSDTQYF. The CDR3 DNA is TGTGCCAGCAGTTTTGAGCGGGAGTCTTCAGATACGCAGTATTTT.

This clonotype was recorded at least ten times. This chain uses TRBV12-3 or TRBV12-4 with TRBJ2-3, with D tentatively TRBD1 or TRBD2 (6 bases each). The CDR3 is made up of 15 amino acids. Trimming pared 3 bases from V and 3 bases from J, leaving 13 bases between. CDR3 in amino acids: CASSFPGATTDTQYF. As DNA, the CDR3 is TGTGCCAGCAGTTTTCCGGGGGCAACTACAGATACGCAGTATTTT.

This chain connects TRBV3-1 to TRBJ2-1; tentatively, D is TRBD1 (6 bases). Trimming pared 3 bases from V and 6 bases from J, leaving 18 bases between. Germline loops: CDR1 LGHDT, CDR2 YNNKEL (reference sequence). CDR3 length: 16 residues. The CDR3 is CASSQIRGFGTNEQFF. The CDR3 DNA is TGTGCCAGCAGCCAGATCAGGGGCTTCGGTACCAATGAGCAGTTCTTC.

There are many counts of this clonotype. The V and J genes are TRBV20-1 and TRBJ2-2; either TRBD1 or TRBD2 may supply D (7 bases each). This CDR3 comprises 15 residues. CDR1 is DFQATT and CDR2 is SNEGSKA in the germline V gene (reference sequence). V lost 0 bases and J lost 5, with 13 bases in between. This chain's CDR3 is CSAREAGGETGELFF. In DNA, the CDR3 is TGCAGTGCTAGAGAGGCAGGGGGGGAGACCGGGGAGCTGTTTTTT.

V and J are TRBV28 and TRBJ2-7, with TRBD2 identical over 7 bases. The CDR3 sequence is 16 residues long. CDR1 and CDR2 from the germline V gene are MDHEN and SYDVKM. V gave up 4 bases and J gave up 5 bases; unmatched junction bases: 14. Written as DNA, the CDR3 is TGTGCCAGCAGTTCCGGCGGGCGGGAGAATTTGAACGAGCAGTACTTC. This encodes CASSSGGRENLNEQYF.

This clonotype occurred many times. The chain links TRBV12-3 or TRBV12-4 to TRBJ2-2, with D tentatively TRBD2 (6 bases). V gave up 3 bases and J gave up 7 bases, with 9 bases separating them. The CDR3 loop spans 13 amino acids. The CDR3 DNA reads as TGTGCCAGCAGTTTTCAGGAGGGCGGGGAGCTGTTTTTT. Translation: CASSFQEGGELFF.

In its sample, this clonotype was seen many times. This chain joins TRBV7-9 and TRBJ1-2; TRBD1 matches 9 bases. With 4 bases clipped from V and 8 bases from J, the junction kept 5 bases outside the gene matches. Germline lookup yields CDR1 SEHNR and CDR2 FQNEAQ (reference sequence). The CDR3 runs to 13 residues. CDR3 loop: CASSWDRVEGYTF. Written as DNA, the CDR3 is TGTGCCAGCAGCTGGGACAGGGTGGAGGGCTACACCTTC. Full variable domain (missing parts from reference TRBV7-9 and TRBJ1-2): DTGVSQNPRHKITKRGQNVTFRCDPISEHNRLYWYRQTLGQGPEFLTYFQNEAQLEKSRLLSDRFSAERPKGSFSTLEIQRTEQGDSAMYLCASSWDRVEGYTFGSGTRLTVV.

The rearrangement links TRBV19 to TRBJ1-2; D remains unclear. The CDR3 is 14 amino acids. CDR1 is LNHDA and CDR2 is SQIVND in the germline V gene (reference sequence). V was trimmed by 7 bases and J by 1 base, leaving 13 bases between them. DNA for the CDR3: TGTGCCAGTACCTCAGACCGACGTAACTATGGCTACACCTTC. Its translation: CASTSDRRNYGYTF. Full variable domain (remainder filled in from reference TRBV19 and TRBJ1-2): DGGITQSPKYLFRKEGQNVTLSCEQNLNHDAMYWYRQDPGQGLRLIYYSQIVNDFQKGDIAEGYSVSREKKESFPLTVTSAQKNPTAFYLCASTSDRRNYGYTFGSGTRLTVV.